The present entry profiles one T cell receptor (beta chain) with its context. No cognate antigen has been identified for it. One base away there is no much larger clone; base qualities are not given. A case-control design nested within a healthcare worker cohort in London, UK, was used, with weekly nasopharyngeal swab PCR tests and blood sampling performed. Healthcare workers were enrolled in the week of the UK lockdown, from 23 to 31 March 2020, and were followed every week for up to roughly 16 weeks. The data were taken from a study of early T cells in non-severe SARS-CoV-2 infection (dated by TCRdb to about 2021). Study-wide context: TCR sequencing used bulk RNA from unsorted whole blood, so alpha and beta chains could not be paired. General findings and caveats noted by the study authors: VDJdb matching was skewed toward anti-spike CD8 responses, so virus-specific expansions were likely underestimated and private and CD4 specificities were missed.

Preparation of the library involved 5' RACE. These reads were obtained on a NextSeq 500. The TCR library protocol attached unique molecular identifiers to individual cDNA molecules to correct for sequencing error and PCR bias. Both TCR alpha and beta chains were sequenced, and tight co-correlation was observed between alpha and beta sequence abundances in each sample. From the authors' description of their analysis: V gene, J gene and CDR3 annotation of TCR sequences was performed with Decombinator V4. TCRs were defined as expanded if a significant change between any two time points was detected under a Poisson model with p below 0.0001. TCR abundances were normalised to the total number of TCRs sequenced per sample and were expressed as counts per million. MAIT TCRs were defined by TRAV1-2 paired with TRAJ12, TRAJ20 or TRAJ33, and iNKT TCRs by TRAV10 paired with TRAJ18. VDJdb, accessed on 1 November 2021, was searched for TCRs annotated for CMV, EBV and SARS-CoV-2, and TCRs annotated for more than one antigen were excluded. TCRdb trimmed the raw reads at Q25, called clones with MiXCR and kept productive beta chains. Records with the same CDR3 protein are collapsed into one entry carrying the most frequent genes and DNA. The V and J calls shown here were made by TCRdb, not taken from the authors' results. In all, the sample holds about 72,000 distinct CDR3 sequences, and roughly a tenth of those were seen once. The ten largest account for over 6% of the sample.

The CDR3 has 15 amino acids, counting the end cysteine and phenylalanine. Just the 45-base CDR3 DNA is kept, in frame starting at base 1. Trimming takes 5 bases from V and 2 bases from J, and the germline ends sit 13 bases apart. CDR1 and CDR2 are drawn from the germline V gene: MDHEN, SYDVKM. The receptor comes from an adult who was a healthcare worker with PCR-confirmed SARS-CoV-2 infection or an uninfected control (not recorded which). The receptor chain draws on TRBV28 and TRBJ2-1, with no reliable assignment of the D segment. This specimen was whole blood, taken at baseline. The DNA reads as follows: TGTGCCAGCAGTCCCCCCGGCGTAACCTACAATGAGCAGTTCTTC. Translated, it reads CASSPPGVTYNEQFF.